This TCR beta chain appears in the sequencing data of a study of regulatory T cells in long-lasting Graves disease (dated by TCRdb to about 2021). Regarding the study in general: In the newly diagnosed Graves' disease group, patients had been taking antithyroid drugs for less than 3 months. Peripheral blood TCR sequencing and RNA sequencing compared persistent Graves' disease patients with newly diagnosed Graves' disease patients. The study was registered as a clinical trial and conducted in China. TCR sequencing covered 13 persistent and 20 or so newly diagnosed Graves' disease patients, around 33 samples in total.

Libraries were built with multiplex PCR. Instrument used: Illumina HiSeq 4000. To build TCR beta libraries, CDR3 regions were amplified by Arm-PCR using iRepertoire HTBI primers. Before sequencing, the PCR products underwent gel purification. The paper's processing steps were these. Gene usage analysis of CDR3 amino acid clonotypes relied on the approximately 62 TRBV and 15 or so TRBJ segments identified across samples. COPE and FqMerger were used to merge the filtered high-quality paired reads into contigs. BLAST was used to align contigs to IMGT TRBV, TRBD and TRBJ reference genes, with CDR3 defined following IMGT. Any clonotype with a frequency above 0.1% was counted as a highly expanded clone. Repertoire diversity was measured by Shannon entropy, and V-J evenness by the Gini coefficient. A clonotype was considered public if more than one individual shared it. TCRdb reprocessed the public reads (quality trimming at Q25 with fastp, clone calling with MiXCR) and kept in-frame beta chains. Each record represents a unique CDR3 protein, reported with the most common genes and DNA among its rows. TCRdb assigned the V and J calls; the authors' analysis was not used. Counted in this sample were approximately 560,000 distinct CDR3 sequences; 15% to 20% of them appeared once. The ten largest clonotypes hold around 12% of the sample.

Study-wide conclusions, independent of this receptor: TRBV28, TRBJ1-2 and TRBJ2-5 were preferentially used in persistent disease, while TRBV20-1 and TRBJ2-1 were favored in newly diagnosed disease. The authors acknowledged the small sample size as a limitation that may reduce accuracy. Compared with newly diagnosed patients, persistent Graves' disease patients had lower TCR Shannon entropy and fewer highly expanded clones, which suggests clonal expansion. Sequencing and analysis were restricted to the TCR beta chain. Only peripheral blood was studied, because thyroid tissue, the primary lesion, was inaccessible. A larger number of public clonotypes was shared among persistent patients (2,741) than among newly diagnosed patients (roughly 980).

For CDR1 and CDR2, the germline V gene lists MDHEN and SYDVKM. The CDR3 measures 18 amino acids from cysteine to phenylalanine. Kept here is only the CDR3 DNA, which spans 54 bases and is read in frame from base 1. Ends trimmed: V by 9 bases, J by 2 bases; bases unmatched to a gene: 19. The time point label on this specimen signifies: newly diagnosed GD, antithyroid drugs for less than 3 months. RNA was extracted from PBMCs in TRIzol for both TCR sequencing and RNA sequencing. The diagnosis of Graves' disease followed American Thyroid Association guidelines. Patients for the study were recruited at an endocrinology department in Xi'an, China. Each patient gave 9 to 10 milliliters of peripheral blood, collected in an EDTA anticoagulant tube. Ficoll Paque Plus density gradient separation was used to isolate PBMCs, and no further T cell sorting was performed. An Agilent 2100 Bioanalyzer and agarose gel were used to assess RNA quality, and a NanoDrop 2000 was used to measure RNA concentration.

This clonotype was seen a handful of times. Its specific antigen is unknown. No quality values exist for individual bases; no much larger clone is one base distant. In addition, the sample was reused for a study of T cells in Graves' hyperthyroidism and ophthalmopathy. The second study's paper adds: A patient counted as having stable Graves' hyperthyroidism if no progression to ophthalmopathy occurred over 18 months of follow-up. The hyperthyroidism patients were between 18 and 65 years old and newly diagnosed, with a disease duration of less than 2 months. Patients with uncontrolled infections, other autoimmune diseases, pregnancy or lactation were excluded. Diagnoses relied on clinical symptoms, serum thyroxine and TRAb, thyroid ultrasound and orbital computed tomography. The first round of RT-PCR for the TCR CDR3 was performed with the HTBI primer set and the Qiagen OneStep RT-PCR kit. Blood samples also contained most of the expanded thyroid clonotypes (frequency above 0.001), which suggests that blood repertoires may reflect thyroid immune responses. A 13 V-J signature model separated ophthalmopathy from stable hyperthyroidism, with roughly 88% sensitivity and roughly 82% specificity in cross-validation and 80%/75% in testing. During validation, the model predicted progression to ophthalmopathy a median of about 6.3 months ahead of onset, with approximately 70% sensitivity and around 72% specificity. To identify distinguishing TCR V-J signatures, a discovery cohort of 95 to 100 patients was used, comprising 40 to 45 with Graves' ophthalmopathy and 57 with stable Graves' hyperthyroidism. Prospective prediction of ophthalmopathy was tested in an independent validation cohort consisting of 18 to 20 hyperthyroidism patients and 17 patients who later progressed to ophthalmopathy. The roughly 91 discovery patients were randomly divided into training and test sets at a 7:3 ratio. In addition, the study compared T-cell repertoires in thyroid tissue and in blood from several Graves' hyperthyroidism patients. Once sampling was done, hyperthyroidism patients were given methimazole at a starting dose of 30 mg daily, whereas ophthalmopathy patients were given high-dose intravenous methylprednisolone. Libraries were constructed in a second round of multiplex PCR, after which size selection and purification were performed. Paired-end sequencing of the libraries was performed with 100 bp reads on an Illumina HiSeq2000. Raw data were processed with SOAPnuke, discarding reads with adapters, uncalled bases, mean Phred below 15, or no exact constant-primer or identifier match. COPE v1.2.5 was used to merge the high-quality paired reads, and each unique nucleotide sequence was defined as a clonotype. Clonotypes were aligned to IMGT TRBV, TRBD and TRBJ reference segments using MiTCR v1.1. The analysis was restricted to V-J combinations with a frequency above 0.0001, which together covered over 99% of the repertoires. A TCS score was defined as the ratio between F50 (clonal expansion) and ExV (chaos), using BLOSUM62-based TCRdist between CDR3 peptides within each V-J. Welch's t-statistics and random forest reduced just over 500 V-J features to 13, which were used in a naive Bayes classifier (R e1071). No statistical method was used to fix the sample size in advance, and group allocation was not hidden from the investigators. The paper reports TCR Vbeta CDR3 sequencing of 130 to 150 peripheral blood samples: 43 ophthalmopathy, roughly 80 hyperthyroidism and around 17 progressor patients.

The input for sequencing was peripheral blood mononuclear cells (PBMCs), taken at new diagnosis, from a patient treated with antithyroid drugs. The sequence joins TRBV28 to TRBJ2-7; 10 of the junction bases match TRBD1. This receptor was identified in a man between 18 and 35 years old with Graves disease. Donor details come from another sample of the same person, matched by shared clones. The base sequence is TGTGCCAGTACGGACTCCCTGGGACAGGGGCGACCACCCTACGAGCAGTACTTC. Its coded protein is CASTDSLGQGRPPYEQYF.